This TCR beta chain was sequenced during a study of Tregs in tolerant kidney transplant recipients. At the level of the study: Related graft donors supplied nonmyeloablative bone marrow transplants, and mixed chimerism was transient.

Clones were read by immunoSEQ multiplex PCR, and TCRdb kept only the in-frame ones, dropping some. The sample includes tens of thousands of clones, 70% to 90% of them seen just once. The CDR3 is made up of 12 amino acids. Trimming removed 2 bases from V and 7 bases from J, with 8 bases in between. The germline V gene encodes CDR1 MRHNA and CDR2 SNTAGT. This sequence originates from a human donor who received a combined kidney and bone marrow transplant. The genes are TRBV6-4 and TRBJ1-1, with a weak D call TRBD1 (6 bases). The sample here was CD4+ T cells from blood, taken before the transplant. CDR3 coding DNA: TGTGCCAGCAGTGACAGGGGGGGTGAAGCTTTCTTT. This encodes CASSDRGGEAFF.